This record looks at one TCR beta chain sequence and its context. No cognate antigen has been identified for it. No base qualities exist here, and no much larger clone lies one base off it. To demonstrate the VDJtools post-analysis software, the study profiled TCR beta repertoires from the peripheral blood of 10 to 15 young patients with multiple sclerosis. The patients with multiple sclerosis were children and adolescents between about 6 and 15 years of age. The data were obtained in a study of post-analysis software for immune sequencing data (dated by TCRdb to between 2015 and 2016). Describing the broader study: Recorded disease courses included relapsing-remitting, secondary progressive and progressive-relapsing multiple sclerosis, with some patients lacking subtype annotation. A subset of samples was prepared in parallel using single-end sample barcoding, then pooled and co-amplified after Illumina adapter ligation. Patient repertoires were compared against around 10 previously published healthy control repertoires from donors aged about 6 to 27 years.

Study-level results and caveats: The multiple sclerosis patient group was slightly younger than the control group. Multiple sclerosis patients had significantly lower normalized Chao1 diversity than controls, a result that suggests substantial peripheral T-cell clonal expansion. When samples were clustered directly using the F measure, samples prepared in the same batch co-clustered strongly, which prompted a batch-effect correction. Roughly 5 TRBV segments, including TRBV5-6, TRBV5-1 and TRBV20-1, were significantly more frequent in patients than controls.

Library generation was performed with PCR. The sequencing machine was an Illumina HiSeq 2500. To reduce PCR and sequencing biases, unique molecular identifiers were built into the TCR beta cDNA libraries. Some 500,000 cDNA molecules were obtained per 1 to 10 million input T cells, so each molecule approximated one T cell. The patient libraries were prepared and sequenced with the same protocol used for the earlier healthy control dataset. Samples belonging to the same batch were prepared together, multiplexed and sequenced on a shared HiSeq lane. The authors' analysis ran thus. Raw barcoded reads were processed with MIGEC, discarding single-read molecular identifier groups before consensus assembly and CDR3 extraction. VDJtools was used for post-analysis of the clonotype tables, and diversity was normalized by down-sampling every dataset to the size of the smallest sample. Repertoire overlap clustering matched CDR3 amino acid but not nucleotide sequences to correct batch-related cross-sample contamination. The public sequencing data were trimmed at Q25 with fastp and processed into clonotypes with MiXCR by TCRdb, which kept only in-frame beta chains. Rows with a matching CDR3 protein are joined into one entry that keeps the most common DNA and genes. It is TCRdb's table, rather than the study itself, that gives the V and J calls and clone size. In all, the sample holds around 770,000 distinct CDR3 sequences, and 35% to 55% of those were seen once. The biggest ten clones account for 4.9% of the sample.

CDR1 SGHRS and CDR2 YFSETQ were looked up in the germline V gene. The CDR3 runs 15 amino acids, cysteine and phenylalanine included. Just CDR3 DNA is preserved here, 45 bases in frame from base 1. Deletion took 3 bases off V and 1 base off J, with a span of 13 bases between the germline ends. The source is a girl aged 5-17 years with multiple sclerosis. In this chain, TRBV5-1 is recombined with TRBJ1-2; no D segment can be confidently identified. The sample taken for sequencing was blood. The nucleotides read TGCGCCAGCAGCTCTACCGGTGAGGGTAACTATGGCTACACCTTC. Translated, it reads CASSSTGEGNYGYTF. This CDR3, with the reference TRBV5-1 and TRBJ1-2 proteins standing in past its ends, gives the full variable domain KAGVTQTPRYLIKTRGQQVTLSCSPISGHRSVSWYQQTPGQGLQFLFEYFSETQRNKGNFPGRFSGRQFSNSRSEMNVSTLELGDSALYLCASSSTGEGNYGYTFGSGTRLTVV.